These T cell receptor beta chains were read from a single sample in a study of patients and donors after allogeneic stem cell transplantation. Via MiXCR, TCRdb re-called the RT-PCR reads, giving one row per CDR3 protein. The repertoire holds approximately 430,000 distinct CDR3 sequences, with roughly 16% as singletons. The sample taken for sequencing was blood, either unsorted or a sorted T cell fraction (not recorded which). Receptors were obtained from a human donor who was either an allogeneic HSCT recipient or a stem cell or donor lymphocyte infusion donor (not recorded which). It is not recorded whose cells these are; they may come from a transplant donor. The CDR3 runs from the conserved cysteine through the conserved F or W. Each record gives: V gene, J gene, CDR3 protein.

TRBV4-3	TRBJ2-2	CASSQVDGREGLFF
TRBV5-1	TRBJ1-4	CASSQNSGTANEKLFF
TRBV7-7	TRBJ2-1	CASSFGTQYNEQFF
TRBV9	TRBJ2-3	CASSPKTGSTDTQYF
TRBV24-1	TRBJ2-1	CATSDLRSKGTNEQFF
TRBV5-1	TRBJ2-3	CASSPSETGADTQYF
TRBV30	TRBJ2-7	CAWSVLGIPYEQYF
TRBV27	TRBJ2-7	CASGPGLAYYEQYF
TRBV29-1	TRBJ2-7	CSASTMGDGGYEQYF
TRBV12-3/TRBV12-4	TRBJ2-7	CASGLTTGATYEQYF
TRBV4-3	TRBJ2-2	CASSQDPTVNTGELFF
TRBV20-1	TRBJ1-4	CSAWSDEKLFF
TRBV12-3/TRBV12-4	TRBJ1-5	CASSQISGGGQPQHF
TRBV19	TRBJ2-5	CASTGSLGETQYF
TRBV7-6	TRBJ2-3	CASSQGPPDTQYF
TRBV5-8	TRBJ2-5	CASSWGRAGTEETQYF
TRBV27	TRBJ2-2	CASSLSPGGPNTGELFF
TRBV6-5	TRBJ2-4	CASSYSAGGKNIQYF
TRBV12-3/TRBV12-4	TRBJ2-7	CASSLAQWRSRQYF
TRBV9	TRBJ2-5	CASSVAGGQETQYF
TRBV20-1	TRBJ1-2	CSASPRDRTYGYTF
TRBV9	TRBJ2-7	CASSPRGETDLEQYF
TRBV20-1	TRBJ2-1	CSARDPGRPDNEQFF
TRBV5-1	TRBJ1-1	CASSLTGGEAFF
TRBV9	TRBJ2-5	CASTKQGGLETQYF
TRBV7-3	TRBJ2-3	CASIRDLSSTDTQYF
TRBV7-8	TRBJ2-7	CASSSRDINSEQYF
TRBV7-3	TRBJ2-1	CASSGEGGRTYNEQFF
TRBV20-1	TRBJ2-4	CSARDPGRGRNIQYF
TRBV13	TRBJ2-3	CASSLSGKRADTQYF
TRBV12-3/TRBV12-4	TRBJ1-2	CASSGWTGFSYGYTF